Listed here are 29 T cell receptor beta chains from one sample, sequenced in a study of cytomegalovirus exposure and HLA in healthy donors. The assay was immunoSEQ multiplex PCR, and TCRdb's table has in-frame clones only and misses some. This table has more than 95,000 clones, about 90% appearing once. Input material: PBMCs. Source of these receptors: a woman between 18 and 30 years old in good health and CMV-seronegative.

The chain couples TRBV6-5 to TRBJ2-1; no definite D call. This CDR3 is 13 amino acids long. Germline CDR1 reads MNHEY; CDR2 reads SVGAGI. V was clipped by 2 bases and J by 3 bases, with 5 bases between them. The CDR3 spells CASSYAVYNEQFF. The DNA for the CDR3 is TGTGCCAGCAGTTACGCGGTCTACAATGAGCAGTTCTTC.

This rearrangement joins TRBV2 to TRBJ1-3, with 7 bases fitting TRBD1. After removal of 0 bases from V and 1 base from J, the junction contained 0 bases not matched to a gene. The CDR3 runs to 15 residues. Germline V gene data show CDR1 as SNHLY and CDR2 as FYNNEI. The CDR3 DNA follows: TGTGCCAGCAGTGAAGCCAGGGGGTCTGGAAACACCATATATTTT. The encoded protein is CASSEARGSGNTIYF.

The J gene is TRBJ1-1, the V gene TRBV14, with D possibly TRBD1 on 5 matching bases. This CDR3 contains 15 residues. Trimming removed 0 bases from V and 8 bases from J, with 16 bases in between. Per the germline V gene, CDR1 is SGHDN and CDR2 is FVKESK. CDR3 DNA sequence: TGTGCCAGCAGCCAAGATAACTATTTAGCAGGGGAAGCTTTCTTT. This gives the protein CASSQDNYLAGEAFF.

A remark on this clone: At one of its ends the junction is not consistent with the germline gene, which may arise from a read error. The CDR3 protein is CASNRLAGSGETQYF. DNA of the CDR3: TGCGCCAGCAACCGACTAGCGGGAAGTGGAGAGACCCAGTACTTC. V is TRBV2 and J is TRBJ2-5; 11 positions match TRBD2. The germline CDR1 and CDR2 sequences are SNHLY and FYNNEI. CDR3 length equals 15 residues.

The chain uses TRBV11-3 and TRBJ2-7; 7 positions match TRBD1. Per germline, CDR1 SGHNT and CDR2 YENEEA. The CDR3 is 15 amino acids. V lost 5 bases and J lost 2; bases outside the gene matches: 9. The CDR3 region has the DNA TGTGCCAGCAGCCGTGACAGGGACAGAGCCTACGAGCAGTACTTC. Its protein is CASSRDRDRAYEQYF.

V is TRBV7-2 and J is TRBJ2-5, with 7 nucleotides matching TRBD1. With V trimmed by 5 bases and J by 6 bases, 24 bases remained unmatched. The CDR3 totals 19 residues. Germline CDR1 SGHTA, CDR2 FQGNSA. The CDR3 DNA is TGTGCCAGCAGCCTACCCGAGACACACACAGGGGCCGGCCGGAAGACCCAGTACTTC. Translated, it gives CASSLPETHTGAGRKTQYF.

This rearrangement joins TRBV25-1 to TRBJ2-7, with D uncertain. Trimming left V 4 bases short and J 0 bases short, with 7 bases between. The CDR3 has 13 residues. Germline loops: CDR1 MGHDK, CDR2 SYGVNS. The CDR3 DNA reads TGTGCCAGCAGTGGCGTCATCTCCTACGAGCAGTACTTC. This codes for CASSGVISYEQYF.

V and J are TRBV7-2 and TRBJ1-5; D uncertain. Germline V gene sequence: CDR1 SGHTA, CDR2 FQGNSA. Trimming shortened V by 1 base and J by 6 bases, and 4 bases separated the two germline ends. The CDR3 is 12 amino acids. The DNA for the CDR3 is TGTGCCAGCAGCTTAGTCGGTCAGCCCCAGCATTTT. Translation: CASSLVGQPQHF.

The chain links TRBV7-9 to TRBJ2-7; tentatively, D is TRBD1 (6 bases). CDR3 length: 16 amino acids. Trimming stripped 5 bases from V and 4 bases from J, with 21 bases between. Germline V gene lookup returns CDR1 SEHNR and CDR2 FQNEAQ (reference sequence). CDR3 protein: CASSPRTGSRVYEQYF. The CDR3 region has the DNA TGTGCCAGCAGCCCGCGTACAGGGTCCCGGGTTTACGAGCAGTACTTC. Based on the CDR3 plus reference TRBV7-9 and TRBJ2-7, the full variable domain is DTGVSQNPRHKITKRGQNVTFRCDPISEHNRLYWYRQTLGQGPEFLTYFQNEAQLEKSRLLSDRFSAERPKGSFSTLEIQRTEQGDSAMYLCASSPRTGSRVYEQYFGPGTRLTVT.

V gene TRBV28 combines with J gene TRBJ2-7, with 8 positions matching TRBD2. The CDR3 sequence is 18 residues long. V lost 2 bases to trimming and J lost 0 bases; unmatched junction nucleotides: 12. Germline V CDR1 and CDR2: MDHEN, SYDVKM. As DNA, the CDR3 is TGTGCCAGCAGTTTAGAAGCGGGGGACCCCAGGAGCTCCTACGAGCAGTACTTC. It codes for CASSLEAGDPRSSYEQYF. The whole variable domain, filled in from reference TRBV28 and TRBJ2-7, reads DVKVTQSSRYLVKRTGEKVFLECVQDMDHENMFWYRQDPGLGLRLIYFSYDVKMKEKGDIPEGYSVSREKKERFSLILESASTNQTSMYLCASSLEAGDPRSSYEQYFGPGTRLTVT.

This CDR3 reads CASSISPSGTARETQYF. As DNA, the CDR3 is TGTGCCAGCAGCATCTCCCCTAGCGGGACGGCGCGGGAGACCCAGTACTTC. The gene calls are TRBV5-5 and TRBJ2-5; TRBD2 agrees at 9 bases. Germline CDR1 reads SGHKS; CDR2 reads YYEKEE (reference sequence). The length of the CDR3 is 17 residues. J gave up 5 bases and V 4 bases, and 15 bases lay outside the gene matches. The whole variable domain, remainder taken from reference TRBV5-5 and TRBJ2-5, is DAGVTQSPTHLIKTRGQQVTLRCSPISGHKSVSWYQQVLGQGPQFIFQYYEKEERGRGNFPDRFSARQFPNYSSELNVNALLLGDSALYLCASSISPSGTARETQYFGPGTRLLVL.

CDR3 sequence reads: CASSLLAGSSYNEQFF. CDR3 DNA sequence: TGTGCCAGCAGTCTCCTAGCGGGATCCTCCTACAATGAGCAGTTCTTC. V gene TRBV28 combines with J gene TRBJ2-1; 9 bases are a match to TRBD2. The CDR3 runs to 16 residues. V shed 5 bases, J shed 0 bases, and the junction held 5 bases outside the gene matches. The germline CDR1 and CDR2 sequences are MDHEN and SYDVKM.

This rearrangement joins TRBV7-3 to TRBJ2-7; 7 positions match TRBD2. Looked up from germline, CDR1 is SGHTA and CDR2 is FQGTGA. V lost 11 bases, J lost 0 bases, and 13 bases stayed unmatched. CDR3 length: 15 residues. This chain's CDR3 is CAPGTGTNCSYEQYF. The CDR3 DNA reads TGTGCCCCTGGGACGGGGACTAACTGCTCCTACGAGCAGTACTTC.

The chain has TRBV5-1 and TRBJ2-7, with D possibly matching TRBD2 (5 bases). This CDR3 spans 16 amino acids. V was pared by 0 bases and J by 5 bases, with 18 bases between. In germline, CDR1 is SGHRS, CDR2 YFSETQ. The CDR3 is CASSLALSASPNEQYF. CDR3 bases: TGCGCCAGCAGCTTGGCCTTGTCAGCTAGCCCAAACGAGCAGTACTTC.

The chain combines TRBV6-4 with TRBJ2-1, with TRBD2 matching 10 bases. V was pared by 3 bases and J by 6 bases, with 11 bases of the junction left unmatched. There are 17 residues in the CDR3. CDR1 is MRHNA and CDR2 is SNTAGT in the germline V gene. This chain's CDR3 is CASSEGSGGFAGNEQFF. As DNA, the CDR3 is TGTGCCAGCAGTGAAGGTAGCGGGGGGTTCGCGGGCAATGAGCAGTTCTTC.

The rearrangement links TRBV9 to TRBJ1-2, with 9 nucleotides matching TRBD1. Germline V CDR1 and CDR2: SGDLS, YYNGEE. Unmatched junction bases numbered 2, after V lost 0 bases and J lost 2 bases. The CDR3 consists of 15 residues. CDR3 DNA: TGTGCCAGCAGCGTAGAGGGGACAGGGAACTATGGCTACACCTTC. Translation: CASSVEGTGNYGYTF.

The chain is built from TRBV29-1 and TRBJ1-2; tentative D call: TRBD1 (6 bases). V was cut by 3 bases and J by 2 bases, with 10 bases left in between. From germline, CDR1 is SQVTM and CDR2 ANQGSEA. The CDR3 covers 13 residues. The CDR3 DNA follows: TGCAGCGTTGACAGGGGCTCAAACTATGGCTACACCTTC. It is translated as CSVDRGSNYGYTF.

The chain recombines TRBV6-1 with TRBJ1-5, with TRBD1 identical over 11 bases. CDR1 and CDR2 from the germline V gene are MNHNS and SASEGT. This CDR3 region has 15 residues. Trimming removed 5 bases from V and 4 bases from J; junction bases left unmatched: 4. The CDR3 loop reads CASSSRDRGNQPQHF. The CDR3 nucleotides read TGTGCCAGCAGTAGCCGGGACAGGGGGAATCAGCCCCAGCATTTT.

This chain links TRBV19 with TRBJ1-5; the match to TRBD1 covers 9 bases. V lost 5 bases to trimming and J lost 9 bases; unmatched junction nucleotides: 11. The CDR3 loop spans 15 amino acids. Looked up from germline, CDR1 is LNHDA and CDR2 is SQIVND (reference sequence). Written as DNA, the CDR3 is TGTGCCAGTAGTGGCCGACAGGGGGGAACTGGGCCCCAGCATTTT. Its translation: CASSGRQGGTGPQHF.

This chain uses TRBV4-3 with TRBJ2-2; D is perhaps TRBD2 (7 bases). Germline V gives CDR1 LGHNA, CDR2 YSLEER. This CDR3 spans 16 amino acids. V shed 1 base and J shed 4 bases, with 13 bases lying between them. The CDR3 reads CASSQGLGGGTGELFF. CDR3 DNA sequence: TGCGCCAGCAGCCAAGGGTTAGGGGGGGGCACCGGGGAGCTGTTTTTT.

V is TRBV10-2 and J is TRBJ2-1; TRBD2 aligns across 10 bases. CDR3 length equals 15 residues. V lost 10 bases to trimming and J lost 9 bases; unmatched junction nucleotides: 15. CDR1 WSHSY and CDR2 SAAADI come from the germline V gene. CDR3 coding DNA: TGCGCCACTTGTTCGGAGCGGGGGGGCCGCGTTGAGCAGTTCTTC. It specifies CATCSERGGRVEQFF.

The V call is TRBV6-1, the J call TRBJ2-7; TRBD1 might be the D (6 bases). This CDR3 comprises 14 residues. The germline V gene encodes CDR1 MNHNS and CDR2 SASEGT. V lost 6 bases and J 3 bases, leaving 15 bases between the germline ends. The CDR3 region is CASRQGRSVYEQYF. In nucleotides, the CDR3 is TGTGCCAGCAGGCAGGGGCGTTCCGTCTACGAGCAGTACTTC.

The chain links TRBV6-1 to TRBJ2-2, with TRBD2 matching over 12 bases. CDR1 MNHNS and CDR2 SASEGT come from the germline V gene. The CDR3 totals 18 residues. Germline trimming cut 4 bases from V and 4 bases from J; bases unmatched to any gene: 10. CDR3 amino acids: CASSGLAGVGPGTGELFF. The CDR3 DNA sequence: TGTGCCAGCAGTGGACTAGCGGGAGTTGGTCCGGGCACCGGGGAGCTGTTTTTT.

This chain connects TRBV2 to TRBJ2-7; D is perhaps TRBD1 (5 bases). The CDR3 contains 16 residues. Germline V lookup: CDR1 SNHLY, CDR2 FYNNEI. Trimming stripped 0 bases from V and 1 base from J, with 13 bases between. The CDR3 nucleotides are TGTGCCAGCAGTGAAGCTAGAGACAGATTATCCTACGAGCAGTACTTC. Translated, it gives CASSEARDRLSYEQYF.

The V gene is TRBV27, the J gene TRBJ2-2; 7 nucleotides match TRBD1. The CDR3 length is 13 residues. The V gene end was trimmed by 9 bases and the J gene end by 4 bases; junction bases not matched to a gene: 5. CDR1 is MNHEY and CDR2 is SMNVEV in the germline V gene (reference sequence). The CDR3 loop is CASLTGVTGELFF. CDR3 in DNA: TGTGCCAGTTTAACAGGGGTCACCGGGGAGCTGTTTTTT.

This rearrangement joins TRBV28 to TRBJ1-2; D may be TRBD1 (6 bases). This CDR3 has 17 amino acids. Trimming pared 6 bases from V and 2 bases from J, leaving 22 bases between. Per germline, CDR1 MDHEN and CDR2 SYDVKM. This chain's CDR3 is CASSLTQSGRGNYGYTF. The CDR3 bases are TGTGCCAGCAGCCTCACCCAGTCGGGCAGGGGAAACTATGGCTACACCTTC.

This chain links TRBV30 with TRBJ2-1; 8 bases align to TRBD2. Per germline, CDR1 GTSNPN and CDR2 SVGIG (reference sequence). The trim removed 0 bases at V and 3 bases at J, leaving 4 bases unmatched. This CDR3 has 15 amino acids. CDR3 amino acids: CAWSVSGVLYNEQFF. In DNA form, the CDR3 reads TGTGCCTGGAGTGTTAGCGGGGTCCTCTACAATGAGCAGTTCTTC.

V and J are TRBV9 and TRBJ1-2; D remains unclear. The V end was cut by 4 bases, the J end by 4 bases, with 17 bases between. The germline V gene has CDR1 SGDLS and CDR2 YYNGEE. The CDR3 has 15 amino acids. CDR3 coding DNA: TGTGCCAGCAGCCCCCCCGCGGGAGGGCGCTATGGCTACACCTTC. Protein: CASSPPAGGRYGYTF.

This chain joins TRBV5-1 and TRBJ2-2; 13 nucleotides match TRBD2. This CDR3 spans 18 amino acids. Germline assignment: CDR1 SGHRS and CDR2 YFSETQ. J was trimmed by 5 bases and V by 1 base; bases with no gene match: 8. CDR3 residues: CASSLRGTSGVLTGELFF. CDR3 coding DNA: TGCGCCAGCAGCTTGAGAGGGACTAGCGGGGTTCTGACCGGGGAGCTGTTTTTT.